This record covers a single T cell receptor beta chain. PCR amplification relied on 60 Vbeta primers (plus 13 Jbeta primers). Measured with immunoSEQ multiplex PCR; TCRdb has only the in-frame clones, and not every one. This sample carries around 140,000 clones, approximately 72% of them seen once, and the ten largest clones take around 6.3%. The sample belongs to a study of cytomegalovirus exposure and HLA in healthy donors. The CDR3 spans 12 residues. Looked up from germline, CDR1 is SQVTM and CDR2 is ANQGSEA. V lost 4 bases, J lost 6 bases, and 13 bases lay in between. Sequencing input: PBMCs. This sequence joins TRBV29-1 and TRBJ2-7; a possible D gene is TRBD2 (6 bases). The clonotype originates from a woman aged 55-69 years in good health and CMV-seronegative. Written as DNA, the CDR3 is TGCAGCGTTGTGGAGGGCCGACGCGAGCAGTACTTC. It specifies CSVVEGRREQYF.